Listed here are 23 T cell receptor beta chains from one sample, sequenced in a study of shared clonotypes between healthy human individuals (TCRdb year 2020). Libraries were constructed by the immunoSEQ multiplex PCR assay. Here the immuneACCESS table is served through TCRdb, limited to in-frame sequences with V and J called. Missing clones are a known gap in these copies; in checked studies unresolved V genes cover under half, and the rest lacks a known reason. The table for this sample lists some 2 million clones; 85% to 95% of them were counted only once. 1% to 1.3% of the sample belongs to the ten largest clones. CD8 naive samples were obtained by positive selection for CCR7 among CD45RO-negative cells, yielding a CD45RA+CCR7+ population from which TemRA cells were excluded. The sequenced material came from naive CD8+ T cells sorted from blood. The cell subset or site label, read with the paper, signifies: CD45RA+CCR7+. These receptors were obtained from a man aged 18 to 29 in good health.

CDR3 nucleotides: TGTGCCATCTCCCCCCCCGGGGGGGCCGGCGGGGAGCTGTTTTTT. Its translation is CAISPPGGAGGELFF. The J gene is TRBJ2-2, the V gene TRBV10-3, with 8 nucleotides matching TRBD2. After removal of 8 bases from V and 7 bases from J, the junction contained 12 bases not matched to a gene. Germline V gene sequence: CDR1 ENHRY, CDR2 SYGVKD. This CDR3 has 15 residues.

A note on this clone: Other DNA sequences in this sample translate to the same CDR3. The chain combines TRBV27 with TRBJ2-7; TRBD1 matches at 9 bases. Germline assignment: CDR1 MNHEY and CDR2 SMNVEV (reference sequence). The CDR3 sequence is 13 residues long. Unmatched junction bases numbered 4, after V lost 6 bases and J lost 4 bases. The CDR3 loop is CASSGTGPYEQYF. The CDR3 DNA follows: TGTGCCAGCAGCGGGACAGGGCCTTACGAGCAGTACTTC.

V gene TRBV2 combines with J gene TRBJ2-5, with TRBD1 as a possible D gene (6 bases). In germline, CDR1 is SNHLY, CDR2 FYNNEI. The CDR3 consists of 15 residues. V was shortened by 5 bases and J by 0 bases, with 13 bases between the two germline ends. Written as DNA, the CDR3 is TGTGCCAGCAGTAATTCAGGGGTTCACCAAGAGACCCAGTACTTC. Residues: CASSNSGVHQETQYF.

This clone came up once. V is TRBV11-3 and J is TRBJ1-3; perhaps TRBD1 as D (5 bases). The CDR3 is made up of 14 amino acids. Germline V lookup: CDR1 SGHNT, CDR2 YENEEA. Trimming removed 6 bases from V and 2 bases from J, with 11 bases in between. The CDR3 reads CASSEPGTGNTIYF. CDR3 DNA sequence: TGTGCCAGCAGTGAACCAGGGACTGGAAACACCATATATTTT.

In regard to this clone: Other DNA sequences from this sample encode an identical CDR3 as well. V and J are TRBV28 and TRBJ1-2, with 8 bases aligning to TRBD1. The trim removed 3 bases at V and 4 bases at J, leaving 1 base unmatched. The germline V gene encodes CDR1 MDHEN and CDR2 SYDVKM. The CDR3 extends over 13 amino acids. In nucleotides, the CDR3 is TGTGCCAGCAGTTTCGGGACAGGCTATGGCTACACCTTC. As protein: CASSFGTGYGYTF.

The genes are TRBV5-6 and TRBJ2-7; D perhaps matches TRBD1 (6 bases). CDR1 SGHDT and CDR2 YYEEEE come from the germline V gene. The CDR3 totals 14 residues. Trimming pared 0 bases from V and 5 bases from J, leaving 12 bases between. CDR3: CASSLGGQRHEQYF. The CDR3 DNA reads as TGTGCCAGCAGCTTGGGAGGACAGCGCCACGAGCAGTACTTC.

The V gene is TRBV10-2, the J gene TRBJ2-4; D gene uncertain. The germline V gene has CDR1 WSHSY and CDR2 SAAADI. The CDR3 extends over 14 amino acids. V lost 3 bases and J lost 6, with 12 bases in between. The CDR3 DNA is TGCGCCAGCAGTGAAGGTCTACAGAGAAACATTCAGTACTTC. It translates to CASSEGLQRNIQYF.

V and J are TRBV19 and TRBJ2-7; D ambiguous. This CDR3 comprises 12 residues. Germline CDR1 reads LNHDA; CDR2 reads SQIVND (reference sequence). The germline V and J ends were trimmed by 5 bases and 3 bases, with 8 bases remaining between them. The CDR3 coding sequence is TGTGCCAGTAGTTCACCCCACTACGAGCAGTACTTC. This translates into CASSSPHYEQYF.

The CDR3 coding sequence is TGTGCCAGCAGCCCTCCTAGCAATCAGCCCCAGCATTTT. Protein sequence: CASSPPSNQPQHF. The chain recombines TRBV28 with TRBJ1-5, with D hard to call. CDR3 length equals 13 residues. The V end lost 6 bases, the J end lost 0 bases, and 6 bases lay between the germline ends. Germline values: CDR1 MDHEN, CDR2 SYDVKM. Filled out from reference TRBV28 and TRBJ1-5, the complete variable domain reads DVKVTQSSRYLVKRTGEKVFLECVQDMDHENMFWYRQDPGLGLRLIYFSYDVKMKEKGDIPEGYSVSREKKERFSLILESASTNQTSMYLCASSPPSNQPQHFGDGTRLSIL.

The rearrangement joins TRBV4-3 to TRBJ2-2, with D tentatively TRBD1 or TRBD2 (5 bases each). The CDR3 is 17 amino acids. Germline V gene data show CDR1 as LGHNA and CDR2 as YSLEER. V was pared by 0 bases and J by 5 bases, with 16 bases between. The CDR3 is CASSQELGERGTGELFF. DNA for the CDR3: TGCGCCAGCAGCCAAGAGCTTGGGGAGAGGGGAACCGGGGAGCTGTTTTTT.

The gene calls are TRBV6-6 and TRBJ2-3, with TRBD2 identical over 7 bases. The CDR3 runs to 16 residues. Looked up from germline, CDR1 is MNHNY and CDR2 is SVGAGI (reference sequence). After removal of 5 bases from V and 0 bases from J, the junction contained 8 bases not matched to a gene. CDR3 region: CASSSLSGPSTDTQYF. DNA of the CDR3: TGTGCCAGCAGTAGCCTTAGCGGGCCGAGCACAGATACGCAGTATTTT.

To note about this clone: At one of its ends the junction is not consistent with the germline gene, which may arise from a read error. V usage is TRBV7-7 and J usage is TRBJ2-5, with 10 bases aligning to TRBD1. CDR1 SSHAT and CDR2 FNYEAQ come from the germline V gene (reference sequence). The CDR3 is 16 residues long. The CDR3 is CASSPRTGGGKETQYF. For the CDR3, the DNA is TGTGCTAGCAGCCCCCGGACAGGGGGGGGAAAAGAGACCCAGTACTTC.

This chain's CDR3 is CSVFEGLNEQYF. CDR3 in DNA: TGCAGCGTTTTCGAGGGGCTCAACGAGCAGTACTTC. The rearrangement uses TRBV29-1 and TRBJ2-7; D tentatively fits TRBD1 or TRBD2 (5 bases each). Germline CDR1 and CDR2: SQVTM and ANQGSEA. The CDR3 consists of 12 residues. The V gene lost 5 bases and the J gene lost 5 bases, with 13 bases spanning the gap.

The chain employs TRBV29-1 and TRBJ2-1, with 8 positions matching TRBD2. The CDR3 is made up of 16 amino acids. The germline V gene encodes CDR1 SQVTM and CDR2 ANQGSEA. Trimming removed 2 bases from V and 7 bases from J; junction bases left unmatched: 13. The CDR3 DNA is TGCAGCGTTGAACTTTTCCCAAGCGGGAGTGGAAATGAGCAGTTCTTC. It specifies CSVELFPSGSGNEQFF.

The gene calls are TRBV5-1 and TRBJ2-7; D is possibly TRBD2 (5 bases). V was trimmed by 3 bases and J by 3 bases, leaving 16 bases between them. The CDR3 totals 15 residues. The V gene's germline CDR1 is SGHRS and CDR2 YFSETQ. In nucleotides, the CDR3 is TGCGCCAGCAGCTGGTCTGGCGGTAGCGACTACGAGCAGTACTTC. This encodes CASSWSGGSDYEQYF.

As concerns this clone: This sample includes further DNA sequences coding for the same CDR3. The chain recombines TRBV4-3 with TRBJ2-1; D ambiguous. The germline V gene has CDR1 LGHNA and CDR2 YSLEER. The V and J ends lost 0 bases and 0 bases respectively, with 6 bases between them. The CDR3 consists of 15 residues. CDR3 nucleotides: TGCGCCAGCAGCCAAGATCGCGGCTCCTACAATGAGCAGTTCTTC. Protein: CASSQDRGSYNEQFF.

The chain recombines TRBV7-2 with TRBJ2-7, with 7 bases that match TRBD1. J lost 2 bases, V lost 1 base, and 8 bases had no gene match. CDR3 length equals 16 residues. CDR1 is SGHTA, CDR2 FQGNSA, per germline. The CDR3 spells CASSLDGTVVAYEQYF. The CDR3 region has the DNA TGTGCCAGCAGCTTAGACGGGACAGTGGTGGCCTACGAGCAGTACTTC.

The chain recombines TRBV28 with TRBJ1-1, with D perhaps TRBD1 (5 bases). The CDR3 contains 16 residues. V gave up 1 base and J gave up 0 bases, with 12 bases separating them. Germline CDR1 MDHEN, CDR2 SYDVKM. The CDR3 DNA sequence: TGTGCCAGCAGTTTATTCAGGGTAAAGCTGAACACTGAAGCTTTCTTT. It is translated as CASSLFRVKLNTEAFF.

The rearrangement uses TRBV11-2 and TRBJ2-7; the match to TRBD2 covers 7 bases. V gave up 5 bases and J gave up 1 base; unmatched junction bases: 2. The CDR3 loop spans 13 amino acids. The germline V gene has CDR1 SGHAT and CDR2 FQNNGV. In DNA, the CDR3 is TGTGCCAGCAGCGGGGAGGGGTCCTACGAGCAGTACTTC. Its protein product is CASSGEGSYEQYF.

This sequence joins TRBV21-1 and TRBJ1-6. TRBV21-1 has pseudogene status. CDR3 size: 17 residues. The CDR3 protein is CASSKGGSPDCNSPLHF. CDR3 sequence (DNA): TGTGCCAGCAGCAAAGGAGGCTCGCCAGACTGCAATTCACCCCTCCACTTT.

The gene calls are TRBV7-9 and TRBJ2-3; 10 bases line up with TRBD2. Trimming at V came to 5 bases and at J to 2 bases, leaving 10 bases not matched to a gene. The CDR3 has 17 residues. CDR1 is SEHNR, CDR2 FQNEAQ, per germline (reference sequence). CDR3 DNA: TGTGCCAGCAGCCCATCGAGACTAGCGGGTTACACAGATACGCAGTATTTT. Translation: CASSPSRLAGYTDTQYF.

With regard to this clone: This sample also contains other DNA sequences that code for the same CDR3. The chain combines TRBV6-1 with TRBJ2-7, with D maybe TRBD2 (6 bases). Trimming shortened V by 1 base and J by 2 bases, and 9 bases separated the two germline ends. This CDR3 is built from 14 residues. CDR1 is MNHNS and CDR2 is SASEGT in the germline V gene. CDR3 nucleotides: TGTGCCAGCAGTGAAGGGGGGGAAGCCTACGAGCAGTACTTC. This codes for CASSEGGEAYEQYF.

This chain joins TRBV5-1 and TRBJ2-3; D perhaps matches TRBD2 (5 bases). This CDR3 contains 16 residues. Germline V gene sequence: CDR1 SGHRS, CDR2 YFSETQ. V was pared by 0 bases and J by 3 bases, with 14 bases between. CDR3 sequence (DNA): TGCGCCAGCAGCTTGGGAGGGCCAATACAAACAGATACGCAGTATTTT. It specifies CASSLGGPIQTDTQYF.